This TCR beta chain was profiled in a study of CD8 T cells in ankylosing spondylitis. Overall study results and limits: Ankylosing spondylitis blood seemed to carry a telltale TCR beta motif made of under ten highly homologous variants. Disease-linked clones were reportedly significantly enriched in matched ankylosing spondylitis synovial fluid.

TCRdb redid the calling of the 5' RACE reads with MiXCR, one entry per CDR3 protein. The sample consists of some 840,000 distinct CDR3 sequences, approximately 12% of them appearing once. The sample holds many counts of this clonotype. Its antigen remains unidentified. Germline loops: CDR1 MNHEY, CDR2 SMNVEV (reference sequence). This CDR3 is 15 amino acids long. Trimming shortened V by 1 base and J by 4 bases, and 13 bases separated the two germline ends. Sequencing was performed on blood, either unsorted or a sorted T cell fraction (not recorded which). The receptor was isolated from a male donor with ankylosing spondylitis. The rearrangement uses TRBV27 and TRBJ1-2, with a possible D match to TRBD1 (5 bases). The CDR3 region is CASSLYQGGRYGYTF. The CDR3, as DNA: TGTGCCAGCAGTTTATACCAGGGAGGACGCTATGGCTACACCTTC.